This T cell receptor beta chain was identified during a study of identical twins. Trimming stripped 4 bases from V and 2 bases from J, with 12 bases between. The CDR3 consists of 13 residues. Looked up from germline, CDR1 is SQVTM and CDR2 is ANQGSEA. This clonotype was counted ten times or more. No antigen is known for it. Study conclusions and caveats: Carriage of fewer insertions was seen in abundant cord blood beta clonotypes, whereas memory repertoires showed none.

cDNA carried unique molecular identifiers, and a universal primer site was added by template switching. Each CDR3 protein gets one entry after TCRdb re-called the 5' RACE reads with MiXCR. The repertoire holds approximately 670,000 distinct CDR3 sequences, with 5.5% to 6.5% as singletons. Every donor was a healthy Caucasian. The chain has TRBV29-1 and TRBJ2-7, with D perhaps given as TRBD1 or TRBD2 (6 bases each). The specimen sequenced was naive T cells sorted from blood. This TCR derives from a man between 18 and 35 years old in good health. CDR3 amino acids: CSVVRGPTYEQYF. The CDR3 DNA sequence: TGCAGCGTTGTCCGGGGGCCAACCTACGAGCAGTACTTC.